This T cell receptor (beta chain) comes out of a study of PD-1 blockade in classical Hodgkin lymphoma. Study overall: Every 2 weeks, patients had 3 mg/kg nivolumab intravenously. Broader study findings: Although disease activity or prior therapy may be involved, causes of the repertoire differences remain undefined. Only CD4+ TCR diversity, not CD8+, had risen significantly by C4D1. Patients newly diagnosed and complete responders had comparable baseline diversity.

V was trimmed by 1 base and J by 10 bases, leaving 14 bases between them. The germline CDR1 and CDR2 sequences are LGHNA and YNFKEQ. The CDR3 contains 15 residues. The protocol was immunoSEQ multiplex PCR, while the TCRdb copy is restricted to in-frame clones and leaves out a portion. The sample gives 40,000 or so clones, 86% of which show up once; just over 5.5% is in the top ten. Every patient experienced relapse after autologous stem cell transplantation, and brentuximab vedotin exposure varied. In the case of this clone: The target antigen is unknown.

The sample was peripheral blood mononuclear cells (PBMCs), taken before the second cycle of nivolumab. This TCR was recovered from a human donor with classical Hodgkin lymphoma. The chain has TRBV4-2 and TRBJ1-6; D ambiguous. The CDR3 nucleotides are TGTGCCAGCAGCCAAGGTCTGGCCTTAAAGTCACCCCTCCACTTT. Translating gives CASSQGLALKSPLHF.